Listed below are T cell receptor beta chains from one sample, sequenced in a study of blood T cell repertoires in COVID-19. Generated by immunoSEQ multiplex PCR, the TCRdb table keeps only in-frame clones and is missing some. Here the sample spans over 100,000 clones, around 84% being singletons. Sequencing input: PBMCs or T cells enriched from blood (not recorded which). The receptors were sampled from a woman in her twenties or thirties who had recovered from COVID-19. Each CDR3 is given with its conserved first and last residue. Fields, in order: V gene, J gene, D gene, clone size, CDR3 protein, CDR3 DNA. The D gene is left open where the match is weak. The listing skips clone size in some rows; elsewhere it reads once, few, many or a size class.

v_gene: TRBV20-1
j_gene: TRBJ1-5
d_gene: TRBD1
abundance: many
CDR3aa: CSASFRGTGNQPQHF
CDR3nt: TGCAGTGCTAGTTTCCGAGGGACAGGGAATCAGCCCCAGCATTTT

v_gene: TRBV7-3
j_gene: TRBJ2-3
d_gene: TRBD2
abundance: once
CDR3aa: CASSAAGTSGSDTQYF
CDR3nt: TGTGCCAGCAGCGCCGCCGGGACTAGCGGGTCGGATACGCAGTATTTT

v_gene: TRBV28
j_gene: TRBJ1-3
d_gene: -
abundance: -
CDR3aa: CASSFGGANTIYF
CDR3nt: TGTGCCAGCAGTTTTGGAGGGGCAAACACCATATATTTT

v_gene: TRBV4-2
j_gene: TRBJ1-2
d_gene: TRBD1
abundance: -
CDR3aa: CASSQDVRGLNYGYTF
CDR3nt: TGTGCCAGCAGCCAAGATGTCAGGGGGCTTAACTATGGCTACACCTTC

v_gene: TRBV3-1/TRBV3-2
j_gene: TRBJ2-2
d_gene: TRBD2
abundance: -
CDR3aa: CASSPRLAGVRAGELFF
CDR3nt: TGTGCCAGCAGCCCAAGACTAGCGGGAGTCAGAGCCGGGGAGCTGTTTTTT

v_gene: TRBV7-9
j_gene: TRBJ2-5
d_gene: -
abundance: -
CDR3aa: CASSSPAGTRETQYF
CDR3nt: TGTGCCAGCAGCTCCCCGGCGGGGACCAGGGAGACCCAGTACTTC

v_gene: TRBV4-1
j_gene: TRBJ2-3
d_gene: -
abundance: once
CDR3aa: CASSQDHRRASGTDTQYF
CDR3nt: TGCGCCAGCAGCCAAGACCATCGGAGGGCCTCCGGCACAGATACGCAGTATTTT

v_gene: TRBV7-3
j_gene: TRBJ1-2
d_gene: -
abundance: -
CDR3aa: CASSLSQVEGYTF
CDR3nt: TGTGCCAGCAGCTTAAGCCAGGTAGAAGGCTACACCTTC

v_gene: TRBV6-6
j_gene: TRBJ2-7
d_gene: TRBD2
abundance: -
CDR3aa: CASTAIAGAGEQYF
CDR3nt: TGTGCCAGCACCGCTATAGCGGGAGCTGGCGAGCAGTACTTC

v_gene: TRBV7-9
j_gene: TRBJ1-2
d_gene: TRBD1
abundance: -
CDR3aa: CASSPSTGFDYGYTF
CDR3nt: TGTGCCAGCAGCCCGTCGACAGGGTTCGATTATGGCTACACCTTC

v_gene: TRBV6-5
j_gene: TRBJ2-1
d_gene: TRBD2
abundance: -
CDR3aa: CASSLSGSRGDEQFF
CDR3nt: TGTGCCAGCAGCCTTAGCGGGAGTCGTGGGGATGAGCAGTTCTTC

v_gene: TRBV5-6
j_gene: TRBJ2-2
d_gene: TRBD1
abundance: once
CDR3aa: CASSHRGNTGELFF
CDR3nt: TGTGCCAGCAGCCACAGGGGGAACACCGGGGAGCTGTTTTTT

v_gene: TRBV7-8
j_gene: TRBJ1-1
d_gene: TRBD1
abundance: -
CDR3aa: CASSGPGQGVTEAFF
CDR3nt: TGTGCCAGCAGCGGCCCAGGACAGGGAGTAACTGAAGCTTTCTTT

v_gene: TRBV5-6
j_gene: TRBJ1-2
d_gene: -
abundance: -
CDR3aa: CASSFFTGGGYTF
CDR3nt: TGTGCCAGCAGCTTCTTTACGGGTGGAGGCTACACCTTC

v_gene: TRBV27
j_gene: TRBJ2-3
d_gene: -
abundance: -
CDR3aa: CASSPPREPADTQYF
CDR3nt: TGTGCCAGCAGCCCCCCCCGGGAACCGGCAGATACGCAGTATTTT

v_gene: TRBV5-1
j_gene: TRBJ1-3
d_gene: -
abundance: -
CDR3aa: CASSRGGNTIYF
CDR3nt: TGCGCCAGCAGTAGGGGTGGAAACACCATATATTTT

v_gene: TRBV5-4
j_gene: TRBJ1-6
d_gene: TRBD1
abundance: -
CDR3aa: CASSFAGGYNSPLHF
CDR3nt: TGTGCCAGCAGCTTTGCAGGGGGCTATAATTCACCCCTCCACTTT

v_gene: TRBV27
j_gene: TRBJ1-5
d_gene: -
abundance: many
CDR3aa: CASSRTAGYANQPQHF
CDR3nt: TGTGCCAGCAGTCGCACCGCAGGTTATGCTAATCAGCCCCAGCATTTT

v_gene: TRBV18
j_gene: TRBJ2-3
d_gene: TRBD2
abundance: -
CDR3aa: CASSPERERQYF
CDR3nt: TGTGCCAGCTCACCAGAGCGGGAGAGGCAGTATTTT

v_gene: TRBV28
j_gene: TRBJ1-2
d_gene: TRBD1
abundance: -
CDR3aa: CASSRLDRGGVYGYTF
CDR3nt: TGTGCCAGCAGTCGCCTTGACAGGGGAGGTGTCTATGGCTACACCTTC

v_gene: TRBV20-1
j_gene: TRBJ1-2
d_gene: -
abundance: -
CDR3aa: CSARDLYGYTF
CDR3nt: TGCAGTGCTAGAGACCTTTATGGCTACACCTTC

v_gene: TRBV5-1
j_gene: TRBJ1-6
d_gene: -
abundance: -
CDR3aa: CASSLPDTGGSSYNSPLHF
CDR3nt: TGCGCCAGCAGCTTGCCGGACACCGGCGGGAGCTCCTATAATTCACCCCTCCACTTT

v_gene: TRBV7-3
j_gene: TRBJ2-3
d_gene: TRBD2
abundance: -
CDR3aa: CASSSLAGGPSDTQYF
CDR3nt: TGTGCCAGCAGCTCTCTAGCGGGAGGGCCTTCCGATACGCAGTATTTT

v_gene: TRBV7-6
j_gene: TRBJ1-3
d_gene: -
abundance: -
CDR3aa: CASSLQVNSGNTIYF
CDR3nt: TGTGCCAGCAGTCTTCAGGTGAACTCTGGAAACACCATATATTTT

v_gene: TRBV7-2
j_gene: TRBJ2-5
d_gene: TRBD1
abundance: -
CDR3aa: CASSLWTGQETQYF
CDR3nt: TGTGCCAGCAGCTTATGGACAGGGCAAGAGACCCAGTACTTC

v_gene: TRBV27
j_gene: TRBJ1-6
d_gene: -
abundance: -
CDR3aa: CASSFGAPAGNNSPLHF
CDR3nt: TGTGCCAGCAGTTTTGGGGCGCCGGCGGGAAATAATTCACCCCTCCACTTT

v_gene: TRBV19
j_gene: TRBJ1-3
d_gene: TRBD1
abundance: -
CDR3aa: CASRQGRNSGNTIYF
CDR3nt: TGTGCCAGTAGACAGGGGAGAAACTCTGGAAACACCATATATTTT

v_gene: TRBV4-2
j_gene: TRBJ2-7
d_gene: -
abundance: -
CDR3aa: CASSQEVRIIHEQYF
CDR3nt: TGTGCCAGCAGCCAAGAGGTCAGGATAATCCACGAGCAGTACTTC

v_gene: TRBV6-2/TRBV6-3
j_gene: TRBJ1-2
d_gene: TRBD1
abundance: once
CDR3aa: CASSYGTANYGYTF
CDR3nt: TGTGCCAGCAGTTACGGGACAGCTAACTATGGCTACACCTTC

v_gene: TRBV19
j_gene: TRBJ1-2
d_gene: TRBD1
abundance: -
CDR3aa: CASSMGQIIYGYTF
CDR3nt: TGTGCCAGTAGTATGGGACAGATAATCTATGGCTACACCTTC

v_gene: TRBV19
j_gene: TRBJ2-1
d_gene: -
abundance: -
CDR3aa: CASSPRQINEQFF
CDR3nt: TGTGCCAGTAGTCCCAGACAGATCAATGAGCAGTTCTTC

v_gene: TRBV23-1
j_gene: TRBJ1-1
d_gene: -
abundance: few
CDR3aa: CASSQTPGVAFF
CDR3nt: TGCGCCAGCAGTCAAACCCCGGGGGTGGCTTTCTTT

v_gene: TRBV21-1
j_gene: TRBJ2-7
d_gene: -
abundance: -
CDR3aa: CASSKDPGGSYEQYF
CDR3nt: TGTGCCAGCAGCAAAGACCCGGGAGGCTCCTACGAGCAGTACTTC

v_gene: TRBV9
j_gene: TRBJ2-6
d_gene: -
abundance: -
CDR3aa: CASSVAFGRAGYDRVDVLTF
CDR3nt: TGTGCCAGCAGCGTAGCCTTCGGTCGGGCAGGGTACGATAGGGTGGACGTCCTGACTTTC

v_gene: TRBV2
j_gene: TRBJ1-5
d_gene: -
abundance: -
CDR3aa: CASHLQGGNQPQHF
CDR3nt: TGTGCCAGCCACCTACAGGGAGGCAATCAGCCCCAGCATTTT

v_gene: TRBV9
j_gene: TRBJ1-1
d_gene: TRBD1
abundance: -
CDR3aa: CASSVTGQATEAFF
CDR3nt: TGTGCCAGCAGCGTCACGGGACAGGCCACTGAAGCTTTCTTT